The next 30 T cell receptor beta chains were all read from a single sample in a study of breast tumors, draining lymph nodes, adjacent tissues. In TCRdb, the multiplex PCR reads were re-called with MiXCR into one record per CDR3 protein. The sample yields tens of thousands of distinct CDR3 sequences, around 23% seen once. The sequenced material came from breast tumor tissue. These receptors originate from a female donor with breast cancer. Some clones in this sample may be carry-over from other donors' samples.

The chain uses TRBV28 and TRBJ2-1, with D possibly TRBD1 on 5 matching bases. Trimming removed 6 bases at V and 5 bases at J, with 14 bases between. The germline V gene encodes CDR1 MDHEN and CDR2 SYDVKM. The CDR3 has 14 residues. In DNA form, the CDR3 reads TGTGCCAGCAGCCCCTTACAGGCTGACAATGAGCAGTTCTTC. Translated: CASSPLQADNEQFF.

This clonotype was detected ten times or more. This chain links TRBV19 with TRBJ2-7; TRBD1 agrees at 8 bases. CDR3 length: 16 amino acids. J was trimmed by 5 bases and V by 0 bases; bases with no gene match: 9. Germline loops: CDR1 LNHDA, CDR2 SQIVND (reference sequence). The CDR3 sequence: CASSIDNRGRVDEQYF. The DNA for the CDR3 is TGTGCCAGTAGTATAGATAACAGGGGGAGAGTGGACGAGCAGTACTTC.

CDR3 nucleotides: TGCAGTGCGCCGGGGACTGGTTACAATGAGCAGTTCTTC. Encoded protein: CSAPGTGYNEQFF. The chain employs TRBV20-1 and TRBJ2-1, with D possibly being TRBD2 (6 bases). V lost 6 bases and J 4 bases, leaving 13 bases between the germline ends. The germline gives CDR1 DFQATT, CDR2 SNEGSKA (reference sequence). CDR3 length equals 13 residues.

Many counts were recorded for this clonotype. The chain has TRBV15 and TRBJ2-2, with D uncertain. Trimming pared 3 bases from V and 5 bases from J, leaving 7 bases between. The CDR3 totals 13 residues. Germline CDR1 is LNHNV and CDR2 is YYDKDF (reference sequence). CDR3 sequence (DNA): TGTGCCACCAGCAGTGTGGGGACCGGGGAGCTGTTTTTT. This sequence encodes CATSSVGTGELFF.

This clonotype was found many times. The chain carries TRBV7-9 and TRBJ1-5; the D gene is possibly TRBD1 (5 bases). CDR1 is SEHNR, CDR2 FQNEAQ, per germline (reference sequence). The CDR3 totals 16 residues. The ends were cut back, 6 bases at V and 1 base at J, with 16 bases in the middle. The CDR3 here is CASSGIGWGSNQPQHF. The CDR3 DNA sequence: TGTGCCAGCAGTGGAATTGGGTGGGGGAGCAATCAGCCCCAGCATTTT. Using reference TRBV7-9 and TRBJ1-5 for the parts outside the CDR3, the full variable domain is DTGVSQNPRHKITKRGQNVTFRCDPISEHNRLYWYRQTLGQGPEFLTYFQNEAQLEKSRLLSDRFSAERPKGSFSTLEIQRTEQGDSAMYLCASSGIGWGSNQPQHFGDGTRLSIL.

This clonotype has ten or more counts. V and J are TRBV5-1 and TRBJ2-5; the match to TRBD2 covers 11 bases. The CDR3 has 17 amino acids. Germline assignment: CDR1 SGHRS and CDR2 YFSETQ. V was pared by 0 bases and J by 1 base, with 5 bases of the junction left unmatched. DNA of the CDR3: TGCGCCAGCAGCTTGGCCTTAGCGGGAGGGCCCCAAGAGACCCAGTACTTC. Translation gives CASSLALAGGPQETQYF.

The CDR3 region is CASSFLAGGGKDTQYF. In nucleotides, the CDR3 is TGTGCCAGCAGTTTCCTCGCGGGGGGGGGGAAAGATACGCAGTATTTT. The V gene is TRBV12-3 or TRBV12-4, the J gene TRBJ2-3; TRBD2 aligns across 9 bases. The CDR3 length is 16 residues. Trimming took 3 bases from V and 5 from J; bases not matched to a gene: 9.

This clonotype was detected a few times. The chain links TRBV19 to TRBJ2-5, with 8 bases that match TRBD1. Trimming took 10 bases from V and 5 from J; bases not matched to a gene: 9. The CDR3 covers 13 residues. Germline assignment: CDR1 LNHDA and CDR2 SQIVND (reference sequence). Here the CDR3 reads CATRGTGVETQYF. DNA of the CDR3: TGTGCCACCCGCGGGACAGGCGTGGAGACCCAGTACTTC.

This clonotype has a count of ten or more. The chain recombines TRBV6-6 with TRBJ2-5; no reliable D call. Per germline, CDR1 MNHNY and CDR2 SVGAGI (reference sequence). Trimming took off 5 bases at V and 3 bases at J, with 7 bases between the two ends. The CDR3 runs to 12 residues. CDR3: CASSPSEETQYF. As DNA, the CDR3 is TGTGCCAGCAGTCCTAGTGAAGAGACCCAGTACTTC.

The rearrangement uses TRBV5-5 and TRBJ2-4; D gene uncertain. The CDR3 has 12 amino acids. Trimming stripped 0 bases from V and 10 bases from J, with 8 bases between. Germline assignment: CDR1 SGHKS and CDR2 YYEKEE (reference sequence). The DNA for the CDR3 is TGTGCCAGCAGCTTGGTCGGTGATATTCAGTACTTC. Its translation is CASSLVGDIQYF.

This chain joins TRBV28 and TRBJ1-4; D not certain. This CDR3 has 15 residues. Germline V gene data show CDR1 as MDHEN and CDR2 as SYDVKM. Trimming shortened V by 6 bases and J by 8 bases, and 19 bases separated the two germline ends. The CDR3 sequence is CASRLTMGSGEKLFF. The DNA for the CDR3 is TGTGCCAGCAGATTAACAATGGGGAGCGGAGAAAAACTGTTTTTT. The whole variable domain, remainder taken from reference TRBV28 and TRBJ1-4, is DVKVTQSSRYLVKRTGEKVFLECVQDMDHENMFWYRQDPGLGLRLIYFSYDVKMKEKGDIPEGYSVSREKKERFSLILESASTNQTSMYLCASRLTMGSGEKLFFGSGTQLSVL.

The chain employs TRBV19 and TRBJ1-6; TRBD1 agrees at 7 bases. Germline V gives CDR1 LNHDA, CDR2 SQIVND (reference sequence). J lost 9 bases, V lost 10 bases, and 21 bases had no gene match. The CDR3 consists of 17 residues. CDR3 loop: CAKTLDRERIFGSPLHF. CDR3 nucleotide sequence: TGTGCCAAGACCTTAGACAGGGAGAGAATATTTGGTTCACCCCTCCACTTT.

This clonotype was picked up many times. This sequence joins TRBV15 and TRBJ2-3; a weak D match, TRBD2 (6 bases). Germline V lookup: CDR1 LNHNV, CDR2 YYDKDF (reference sequence). This CDR3 has 14 amino acids. Trimming left V 3 bases short and J 5 bases short, with 12 bases between. The CDR3 loop reads CATSSRWGGDTQYF. DNA for the CDR3: TGTGCCACCAGCAGTCGATGGGGAGGAGATACGCAGTATTTT.

This clonotype was counted ten times or more. The chain has TRBV29-1 and TRBJ2-2; D gene uncertain. From germline, CDR1 is SQVTM and CDR2 ANQGSEA. V lost 0 bases, J lost 5 bases, and 16 bases lay in between. The CDR3 runs 16 residues. The CDR3 bases are TGCAGCGTTGAAGATGAGACCCTCGCTGGGACCGGGGAGCTGTTTTTT. It translates to CSVEDETLAGTGELFF.

This clonotype is termed medium-sized (0.01 to 0.1%). The chain employs TRBV9 and TRBJ2-3; unclear D gene. Trimming cost V 3 bases and J 2 bases, with 1 base left between them. This CDR3 region has 11 residues. The V gene's germline CDR1 is SGDLS and CDR2 YYNGEE. CDR3 loop: CASSDTDTQYF. As DNA, the CDR3 is TGTGCCAGCAGCGACACAGATACGCAGTATTTT. The whole variable domain, remainder taken from reference TRBV9 and TRBJ2-3, is DSGVTQTPKHLITATGQRVTLRCSPRSGDLSVYWYQQSLDQGLQFLIQYYNGEERAKGNILERFSAQQFPDLHSELNLSSLELGDSALYFCASSDTDTQYFGPGTRLTVL.

Ten or more counts support this clonotype. The chain recombines TRBV6-2 or TRBV6-3 with TRBJ2-2; the D is unclear. Germline-derived CDR1 and CDR2 are MNHEY and SVGEGT. Trimming left V 7 bases short and J 0 bases short, with 15 bases between. The CDR3 runs to 16 residues. The chain's CDR3 is CASTGSSATNTGELFF. The CDR3 bases are TGTGCCAGCACAGGCAGCAGCGCCACGAACACCGGGGAGCTGTTTTTT.

This clonotype appeared a few times. The rearrangement links TRBV11-2 to TRBJ2-1; TRBD2 matches 10 bases. The germline V gene encodes CDR1 SGHAT and CDR2 FQNNGV. The CDR3 is 15 residues long. V was clipped by 0 bases and J by 6 bases; unmatched bases: 2. CDR3 bases: TGTGCCAGCAGCTTAGATCGACTAGCGGGCAATGAGCAGTTCTTC. Its translation: CASSLDRLAGNEQFF.

This clonotype was counted many times. The chain links TRBV6-5 to TRBJ1-3; no firm D call. Looked up from germline, CDR1 is MNHEY and CDR2 is SVGAGI. The CDR3 is 15 amino acids. Trimming left V 5 bases short and J 0 bases short, with 11 bases between. The CDR3 DNA reads TGTGCCAGCAGTCCCCGGGAGAGCTCTGGAAACACCATATATTTT. Translating gives CASSPRESSGNTIYF.

The table lists this clonotype with many counts. The V gene is TRBV5-1, the J gene TRBJ2-7; D unclear. This CDR3 has 13 residues. The germline gives CDR1 SGHRS, CDR2 YFSETQ. V was cut by 2 bases and J by 2 bases, with 8 bases left in between. The CDR3 region is CASSFDPTYEQYF. CDR3 nucleotides: TGCGCCAGCAGCTTCGACCCGACCTACGAGCAGTACTTC. Supplemented by reference TRBV5-1 and TRBJ2-7, the full variable domain reads KAGVTQTPRYLIKTRGQQVTLSCSPISGHRSVSWYQQTPGQGLQFLFEYFSETQRNKGNFPGRFSGRQFSNSRSEMNVSTLELGDSALYLCASSFDPTYEQYFGPGTRLTVT.

The J gene is TRBJ1-6, the V gene TRBV27; D ambiguous. Trimming removed 2 bases from V and 10 bases from J, with 6 bases in between. This CDR3 region has 12 residues. Germline loops: CDR1 MNHEY, CDR2 SMNVEV (reference sequence). CDR3 protein: CASSLGRSPLHF. DNA of the CDR3: TGTGCCAGCAGTTTAGGGAGATCACCCCTCCACTTT.

This clonotype was picked up many times. This chain joins TRBV15 and TRBJ1-2; a weak D match, TRBD1 (6 bases). V gave up 0 bases and J gave up 8 bases, with 16 bases separating them. This CDR3 comprises 15 residues. From germline, CDR1 is LNHNV and CDR2 YYDKDF (reference sequence). In DNA, the CDR3 is TGTGCCACCAGCAGAGATGTGGGCAGGGGCATCGGCTACACCTTC. This gives the protein CATSRDVGRGIGYTF. The full variable domain, in which reference TRBV15 and TRBJ1-2 provide the parts outside the CDR3, is DAMVIQNPRYQVTQFGKPVTLSCSQTLNHNVMYWYQQKSSQAPKLLFHYYDKDFNNEADTPDNFQSRRPNTSFCFLDIRSPGLGDTAMYLCATSRDVGRGIGYTFGSGTRLTVV.

This clonotype has ten or more counts. J is TRBJ1-5 and V is TRBV19, with TRBD1 matching over 7 bases. The V segment lost 8 bases and the J segment 0 bases; nucleotides outside the gene matches: 7. The CDR3 spans 15 residues. Germline CDR1 and CDR2: LNHDA and SQIVND (reference sequence). The CDR3, as DNA: TGTGCCAGTGGGACAGCGAGTTATAGCAATCAGCCCCAGCATTTT. Its translation: CASGTASYSNQPQHF.

There are many counts of this clonotype. The rearrangement joins TRBV5-6 to TRBJ2-7; TRBD2 agrees at 13 bases. Germline V lookup: CDR1 SGHDT, CDR2 YYEEEE. The CDR3 is 14 amino acids. With V trimmed by 4 bases and J by 7 bases, 5 bases remained unmatched. CDR3 in DNA: TGTGCCAGCAGCACCCCGGGACTAGCGGGAGAGCAGTACTTC. This encodes CASSTPGLAGEQYF.

This clonotype was detected many times. The rearrangement links TRBV27 to TRBJ1-5; TRBD1 aligns across 8 bases. The CDR3 extends over 13 amino acids. Germline V gene data show CDR1 as MNHEY and CDR2 as SMNVEV (reference sequence). V shed 8 bases, J shed 7 bases, and the junction held 7 bases outside the gene matches. The CDR3 is CASRTGSGQPQHF. As DNA, the CDR3 is TGTGCCAGCCGGACAGGGTCAGGCCAGCCCCAGCATTTT.

This clonotype was counted ten times or more. At one of its ends the junction is not consistent with the germline gene, which may arise from a read error. This sequence joins TRBV11-1 and TRBJ2-1, with a tentative D call TRBD1 (5 bases). Germline CDR1 is SGHAT and CDR2 is FQDESV (reference sequence). This CDR3 has 9 amino acids. For the CDR3, the DNA is TGTGCCAGCAGCTTAGAGGGGTGCTTC. Protein product: CASSLEGCF.

A note on this clonotype: At one of its ends the junction is not consistent with the germline gene, which may arise from a read error. This rearrangement joins TRBV6-1 to TRBJ1-2; weak D call: TRBD1 (6 bases). The CDR3 extends over 14 amino acids. The germline V gene has CDR1 MNHNS and CDR2 SASEGT. CDR3 sequence: CASRWAGERYGCTF. The DNA for the CDR3 is TGTGCCAGCAGGTGGGCAGGGGAGAGGTATGGCTGCACCTTC.

In the case of this clonotype: With a much larger clone just one base away, this may be a read error. V usage is TRBV6-1 and J usage is TRBJ1-5, with 7 bases lining up with TRBD1. The CDR3 totals 16 residues. The germline gives CDR1 MNHNS, CDR2 SASEGT. The CDR3 DNA is TGTGCCAGCAGCTTGACAGGGTTCCTGAGCAATCAGTCCCAGCATTTT. It yields the protein CASSLTGFLSNQSQHF.

The chain carries TRBV19 and TRBJ2-3, with 10 bases that match TRBD2. CDR1 is LNHDA, CDR2 SQIVND, per germline (reference sequence). The CDR3 extends over 14 amino acids. J lost 0 bases, V lost 8 bases, and 2 bases had no gene match. As DNA, the CDR3 is TGTGCCAGTGCGACTAGCGGGAGCACAGATACGCAGTATTTT. This sequence encodes CASATSGSTDTQYF.

This clonotype appeared many times. The chain links TRBV10-3 to TRBJ2-1; TRBD2 agrees at 7 bases. Trimming cost V 0 bases and J 5 bases; bases outside gene matches: 10. Germline loops: CDR1 ENHRY, CDR2 SYGVKD. The CDR3 is 17 residues long. CDR3 residues: CAISESKSGGGNNEQFF. The DNA for the CDR3 is TGTGCCATCAGTGAGTCGAAGTCGGGGGGAGGTAACAATGAGCAGTTCTTC.

This clonotype came up many times. This sequence joins TRBV5-1 and TRBJ2-2; D perhaps matches TRBD2 (5 bases). V lost 5 bases and J lost 2, with 10 bases in between. Germline CDR1 SGHRS, CDR2 YFSETQ. The CDR3 has 14 residues. The CDR3 protein is CASRPGTNTGELFF. The CDR3 bases are TGCGCCAGCAGACCGGGAACCAACACCGGGGAGCTGTTTTTT.